Sequencing of this T cell receptor beta chain was carried out in a study of cytomegalovirus exposure and HLA in healthy donors. Notes on this clone: Its antigen is still unknown. This same CDR3 is encoded by further DNA sequences in the sample.

CDR3 length equals 16 residues. Looked up from germline, CDR1 is SEHNR and CDR2 is FQNEAQ (reference sequence). After removal of 5 bases from V and 4 bases from J, the junction contained 10 bases not matched to a gene. Researchers ran the PCR with 60 Vbeta and 13 Jbeta primers. Sequenced by immunoSEQ multiplex PCR; TCRdb stores in-frame clones only, minus some. The profile covers 190,000 or so clones, with 75% to 85% appearing a single time and about 0.64% taken by the ten largest. Overall study results and limits: Immune exposure was documented only through CMV serostatus. Fewer N-insertions (relative to the roughly 670-donor mean) were reportedly seen in an Asian-associated ancestry cluster in a later analysis. Earlier analysis looked at TCR beta V segments, and most were productive about 87% or about 30% of the time.

Source material: PBMCs. The chain has TRBV7-9 and TRBJ2-4; 8 bases are a match to TRBD1. This TCR was recovered from a boy aged 5-17 years in good health and CMV-seronegative. CDR3 protein: CASSIWTGRAKNIQYF. CDR3 DNA: TGTGCCAGCAGCATATGGACAGGGCGGGCGAAAAACATTCAGTACTTC.